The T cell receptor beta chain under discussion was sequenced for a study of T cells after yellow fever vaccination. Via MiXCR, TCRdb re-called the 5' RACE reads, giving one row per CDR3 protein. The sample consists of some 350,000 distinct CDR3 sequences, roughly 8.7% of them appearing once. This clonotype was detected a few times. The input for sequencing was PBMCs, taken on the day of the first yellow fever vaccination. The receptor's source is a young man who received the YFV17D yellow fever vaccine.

The DNA of the CDR3 is TGTGCCATCAGCCGAACGACAGTCCTCGGTAATTCACCCCTCCACTTT. It specifies CAISRTTVLGNSPLHF. The chain joins TRBV10-3 to TRBJ1-6; D is possibly TRBD1 (5 bases). V was shortened by 6 bases and J by 6 bases, with 18 bases between the two germline ends. The CDR3 has 16 residues. Looked up from germline, CDR1 is ENHRY and CDR2 is SYGVKD.